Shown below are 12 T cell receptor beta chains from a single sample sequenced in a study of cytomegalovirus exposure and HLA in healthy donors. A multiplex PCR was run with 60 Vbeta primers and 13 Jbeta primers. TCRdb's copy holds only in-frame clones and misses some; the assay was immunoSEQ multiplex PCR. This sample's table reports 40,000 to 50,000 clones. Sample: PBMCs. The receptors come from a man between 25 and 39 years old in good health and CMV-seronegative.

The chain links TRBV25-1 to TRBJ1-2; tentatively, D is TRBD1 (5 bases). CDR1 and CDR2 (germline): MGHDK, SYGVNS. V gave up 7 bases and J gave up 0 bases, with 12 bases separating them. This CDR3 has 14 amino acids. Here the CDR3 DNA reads TGTGCCAGCACCTCAGGGATACCTAACTATGGCTACACCTTC. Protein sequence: CASTSGIPNYGYTF.

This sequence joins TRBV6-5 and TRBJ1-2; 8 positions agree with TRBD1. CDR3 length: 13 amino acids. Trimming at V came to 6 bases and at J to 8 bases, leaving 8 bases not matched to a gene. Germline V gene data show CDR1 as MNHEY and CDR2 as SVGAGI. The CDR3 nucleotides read TGTGCCAGCAGCACAATCAGGGGGCGAGGCTACACCTTC. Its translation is CASSTIRGRGYTF.

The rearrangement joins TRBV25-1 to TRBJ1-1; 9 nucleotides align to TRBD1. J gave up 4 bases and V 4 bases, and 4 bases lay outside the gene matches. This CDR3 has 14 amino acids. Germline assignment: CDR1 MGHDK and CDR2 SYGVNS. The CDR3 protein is CASSALGQGTEAFF. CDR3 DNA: TGTGCCAGCAGTGCCCTGGGACAGGGCACTGAAGCTTTCTTT.

The CDR3 loop is CASSHRGRNTEAFF. The CDR3 nucleotides are TGTGCCAGCAGCCACAGGGGCAGGAACACTGAAGCTTTCTTT. V and J are TRBV7-2 and TRBJ1-1; TRBD1 aligns across 7 bases. This CDR3 region has 14 residues. Per germline, CDR1 SGHTA and CDR2 FQGNSA. J lost 1 base, V lost 5 bases, and 4 bases had no gene match.

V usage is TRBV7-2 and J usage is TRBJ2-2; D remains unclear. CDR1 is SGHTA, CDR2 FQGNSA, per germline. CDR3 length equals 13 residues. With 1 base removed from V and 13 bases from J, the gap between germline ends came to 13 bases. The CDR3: CASSLVFGLRLFF. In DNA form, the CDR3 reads TGTGCCAGCAGCTTAGTATTTGGTCTTAGGCTGTTTTTT. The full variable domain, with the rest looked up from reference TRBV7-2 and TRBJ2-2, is GAGVSQSPSNKVTEKGKDVELRCDPISGHTALYWYRQSLGQGLEFLIYFQGNSAPDKSGLPSDRFSAERTGGSVSTLTIQRTQQEDSAVYLCASSLVFGLRLFFGEGSRLTVL.

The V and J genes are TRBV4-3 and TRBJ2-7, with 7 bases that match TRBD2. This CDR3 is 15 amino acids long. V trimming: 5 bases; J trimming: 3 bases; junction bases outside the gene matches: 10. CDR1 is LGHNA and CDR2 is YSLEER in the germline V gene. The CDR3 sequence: CASSSRLTSSYEQYF. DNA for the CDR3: TGCGCCAGCAGCTCCAGATTGACTAGCAGCTACGAGCAGTACTTC.

DNA of the CDR3: TGTGCCTGGAGTGTACGGTCAGGGAGGGGACCCCAGCATTTT. It encodes CAWSVRSGRGPQHF. The chain joins TRBV30 to TRBJ1-5, with D perhaps TRBD1 (5 bases). The CDR3 is 14 residues long. Germline CDR1 and CDR2: GTSNPN and SVGIG (reference sequence). V was trimmed by 0 bases and J by 10 bases, leaving 16 bases between them.

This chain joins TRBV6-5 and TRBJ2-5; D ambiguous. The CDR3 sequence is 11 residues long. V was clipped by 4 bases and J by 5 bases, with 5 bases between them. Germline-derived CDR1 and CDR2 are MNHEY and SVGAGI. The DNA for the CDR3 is TGTGCCAGCAGTTCCGGGGAGACCCAGTACTTC. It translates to CASSSGETQYF.

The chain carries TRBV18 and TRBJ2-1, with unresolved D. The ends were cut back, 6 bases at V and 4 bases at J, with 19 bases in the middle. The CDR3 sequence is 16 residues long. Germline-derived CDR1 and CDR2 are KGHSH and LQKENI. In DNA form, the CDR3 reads TGTGCCAGCTCGGTCACGAGCCGCCCCTTATACAATGAGCAGTTCTTC. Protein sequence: CASSVTSRPLYNEQFF.

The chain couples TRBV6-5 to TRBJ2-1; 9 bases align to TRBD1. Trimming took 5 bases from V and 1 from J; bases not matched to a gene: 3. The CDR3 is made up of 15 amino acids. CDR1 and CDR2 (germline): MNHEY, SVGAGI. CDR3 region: CASSPGQGSYNEQFF. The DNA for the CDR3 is TGTGCCAGCAGTCCCGGACAGGGGTCCTACAATGAGCAGTTCTTC.

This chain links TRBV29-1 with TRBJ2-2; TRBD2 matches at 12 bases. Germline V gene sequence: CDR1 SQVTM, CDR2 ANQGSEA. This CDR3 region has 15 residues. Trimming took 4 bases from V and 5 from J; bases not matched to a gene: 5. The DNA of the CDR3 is TGCAGCGTTGGCGGGACTAGCGGGCGGACCGGGGAGCTGTTTTTT. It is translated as CSVGGTSGRTGELFF.

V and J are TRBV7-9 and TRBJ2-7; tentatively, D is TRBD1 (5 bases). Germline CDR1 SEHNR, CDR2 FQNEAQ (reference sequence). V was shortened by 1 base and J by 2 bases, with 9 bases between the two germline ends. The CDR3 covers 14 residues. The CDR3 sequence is CASSLEDRTYEQYF. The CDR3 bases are TGTGCCAGCAGCTTAGAAGACAGAACCTACGAGCAGTACTTC.